This T cell receptor beta chain was sequenced for a study of blood T cells in healthy people across ages. Alongside a J-beta primer mix, a sample-barcoded 5' primer served in a second PCR lasting 7 to 11 cycles. TCRdb called the 5' RACE reads again in MiXCR, with one record for every CDR3 protein. In the table there are roughly 1,700,000 distinct CDR3 sequences, 25% to 30% of which are singletons. Germline lookup yields CDR1 DFQATT and CDR2 SNEGSKA (reference sequence). The CDR3 runs 12 residues. This clonotype was found a few times. The sequence was collected from a woman between 25 and 40 years old in good health. V and J are TRBV20-1 and TRBJ2-5; D is possibly TRBD1 (5 bases). TRBJ2-7 explains the end of the DNA better; the J call may be wrong. The sample comprised blood. The DNA of the CDR3 is TGCAGTGCTAGAGGACAGTTTCTCGAGCAGTACTTC. Translating it yields CSARGQFLEQYF.